What follows are 10 T cell receptor beta chains derived from one specimen sequenced in a study of CD8 T cells in Susac syndrome. With random hexamers, about 0.45 to 1 ug RNA was reverse transcribed. TCRdb itself ran the immunoSEQ multiplex PCR reads through MiXCR, one entry per CDR3 protein. The table lists roughly 180,000 distinct CDR3 sequences, around 94% of them singletons. Source material: CD4+ T cells from PBMCs. The receptors come from a human donor in good health.

The V call is TRBV9, the J call TRBJ2-7, with TRBD2 as a possible D gene (7 bases). The V end was cut by 2 bases, the J end by 0 bases, with 12 bases between. Per the germline V gene, CDR1 is SGDLS and CDR2 is YYNGEE. The CDR3 extends over 15 amino acids. The CDR3 DNA sequence: TGTGCCAGCAGCGTGGGGGGGCAGAGCTCCTACGAGCAGTACTTC. Amino acid sequence: CASSVGGQSSYEQYF.

The chain uses TRBV5-1 and TRBJ1-1; 9 bases match TRBD1. The CDR3 is 15 amino acids. Germline V CDR1 and CDR2: SGHRS, YFSETQ. After removal of 0 bases from V and 5 bases from J, the junction contained 5 bases not matched to a gene. The chain's CDR3 is CASSLGDRDLTEAFF. DNA for the CDR3: TGCGCCAGCAGCTTGGGGGACAGGGATTTGACTGAAGCTTTCTTT.

J is TRBJ2-4 and V is TRBV2; D unresolved. The CDR3 is 13 residues long. Trimming removed 0 bases at V and 13 bases at J, with 13 bases between. The germline gives CDR1 SNHLY, CDR2 FYNNEI. CDR3: CASSEAVESNQYF. The DNA for the CDR3 is TGTGCCAGCAGTGAAGCCGTCGAGAGCAACCAGTACTTC.

The chain has TRBV4-3 and TRBJ1-2, with D maybe TRBD1 (5 bases). CDR1 LGHNA and CDR2 YSLEER come from the germline V gene. The V end was cut by 0 bases, the J end by 0 bases, with 11 bases between. The CDR3 contains 16 residues. DNA for the CDR3: TGCGCCAGCAGCCAAGATGTGGCAGGGACTAACTATGGCTACACCTTC. Translating gives CASSQDVAGTNYGYTF.

The chain has TRBV6-8 and TRBJ2-7, with TRBD2 matching 10 bases. The trim removed 7 bases at V and 5 bases at J, leaving 14 bases unmatched. CDR1 and CDR2 (germline): MNHGY, SAAAGT. CDR3 length: 16 residues. The CDR3 spells CASIGIIAGGVDEQYF. The CDR3 DNA is TGTGCCAGCATTGGGATAATAGCGGGGGGAGTCGACGAGCAGTACTTC.

This sequence joins TRBV29-1 and TRBJ1-1; D unresolved. Between the trimmed V and J ends, which lost 4 bases and 0 bases, there was a span of 9 bases. Germline V gene data show CDR1 as SQVTM and CDR2 as ANQGSEA. The CDR3 is 13 residues long. For the CDR3, the DNA is TGCAGCGTTGTGCGGGAGATGAACACTGAAGCTTTCTTT. Encoded protein: CSVVREMNTEAFF.

V usage is TRBV7-8 and J usage is TRBJ2-5; TRBD1 aligns across 8 bases. With 2 bases clipped from V and 4 bases from J, the junction kept 3 bases outside the gene matches. This CDR3 region has 14 residues. Germline CDR1 reads SGHVS; CDR2 reads FQNEAQ. The CDR3 region is CASSLQGAAETQYF. CDR3 sequence (DNA): TGTGCCAGCAGCTTACAGGGGGCGGCAGAGACCCAGTACTTC.

The chain carries TRBV5-1 and TRBJ1-1; unclear D gene. From germline, CDR1 is SGHRS and CDR2 YFSETQ. The CDR3 sequence is 13 residues long. Between the trimmed V and J ends, which lost 4 bases and 6 bases, there was a span of 13 bases. The CDR3 DNA reads as TGCGCCAGCAGCCGACTCCCGGACGCTGAAGCTTTCTTT. Encoded protein: CASSRLPDAEAFF.

The chain combines TRBV7-8 with TRBJ2-7; 7 nucleotides line up with TRBD1. Germline loops: CDR1 SGHVS, CDR2 FQNEAQ. CDR3 length equals 15 residues. The ends lost 2 bases at V and 3 bases at J; junction bases unmatched: 7. In DNA, the CDR3 is TGTGCCAGCAGCTTAACCCCAGGGGGTAACTACGAGCAGTACTTC. This translates into CASSLTPGGNYEQYF.

The CDR3 nucleotides are TGTGCCAGCAGCTTAACAGGGGGACAAGATGGCTACACCTTC. It encodes CASSLTGGQDGYTF. The chain is built from TRBV7-3 and TRBJ1-2; possibly TRBD1 for D (6 bases). The V gene lost 0 bases and the J gene lost 6 bases, with 11 bases spanning the gap. The CDR3 covers 14 residues. Germline V gene sequence: CDR1 SGHTA, CDR2 FQGTGA.